Following are 28 T cell receptor beta chains from one sample sequenced in a study of blood T cells in healthy people across ages. Primers used in a second PCR of about 7 to 12 cycles were a sample-barcoded 5' primer and a J-beta primer mix. TCRdb fed the 5' RACE reads into MiXCR, producing one record per CDR3 protein. Among about 1.4 million distinct CDR3 sequences listed, approximately 59% were seen once. Sequenced: blood. Receptor source: a man younger than 35 in good health.

The gene calls are TRBV6-1 and TRBJ1-2; possibly TRBD1 for D (5 bases). The CDR3 sequence is 15 residues long. V dropped 2 bases and J dropped 5 bases, with 15 bases sitting between them. Germline CDR1 reads MNHNS; CDR2 reads SASEGT. CDR3 protein: CASSESPGDRYGYTF. CDR3 nucleotides: TGTGCCAGCAGTGAATCTCCGGGGGATCGGTATGGCTACACCTTC.

The chain employs TRBV3-1 and TRBJ2-3; a possible D gene is TRBD2 (5 bases). Trimming removed 0 bases at V and 6 bases at J, with 13 bases between. The CDR3 contains 15 residues. In germline, CDR1 is LGHDT, CDR2 YNNKEL (reference sequence). CDR3 amino acids: CASSQELARMDTQYF. In DNA, the CDR3 is TGTGCCAGCAGCCAAGAATTAGCGCGGATGGATACGCAGTATTTT.

V usage is TRBV10-2 and J usage is TRBJ2-5; D perhaps matches TRBD1 (6 bases). Germline-derived CDR1 and CDR2 are WSHSY and SAAADI. CDR3 size: 15 residues. Trimming removed 9 bases at V and 2 bases at J, with 19 bases between. The CDR3 DNA is TGCGCCAGTACCAACCGGGACACGAAGCAAGAGACCCAGTACTTC. Its translation: CASTNRDTKQETQYF.

This clonotype has only a few counts. The CDR3 protein is CATSDPISGRSYF. For the CDR3, the DNA is TGTGCCACCAGTGATCCAATATCGGGGAGGTCGTACTTC. This chain connects TRBV24-1 to TRBJ2-5, with TRBD2 as a possible D gene (6 bases). CDR3 size: 13 residues. Trimming removed 3 bases from V and 13 bases from J, with 17 bases in between. Germline CDR1 is KGHDR and CDR2 is SFDVKD.

This chain links TRBV28 with TRBJ2-7; the D gene is possibly TRBD1 (5 bases). The CDR3 sequence is 16 residues long. V lost 3 bases and J 3 bases, leaving 18 bases between the germline ends. The germline gives CDR1 MDHEN, CDR2 SYDVKM. The CDR3 loop reads CASSFGRARPDYEQYF. As DNA, the CDR3 is TGTGCCAGCAGTTTTGGCAGGGCGCGACCCGACTACGAGCAGTACTTC. Combining the CDR3 with reference TRBV28 and TRBJ2-7 gives the whole variable domain DVKVTQSSRYLVKRTGEKVFLECVQDMDHENMFWYRQDPGLGLRLIYFSYDVKMKEKGDIPEGYSVSREKKERFSLILESASTNQTSMYLCASSFGRARPDYEQYFGPGTRLTVT.

This clonotype has only a few counts. The gene calls are TRBV12-3 or TRBV12-4 and TRBJ2-2; tentative D call: TRBD2 (6 bases). The CDR3 extends over 16 amino acids. Trimming took 4 bases from V and 1 from J, leaving 13 bases between them. The CDR3 region is CASSYTGTGNTGELFF. Here the CDR3 DNA reads TGTGCCAGCAGTTATACCGGGACTGGGAACACCGGGGAGCTGTTTTTT.

The rearrangement joins TRBV7-9 to TRBJ1-2; tentative D call: TRBD1 (5 bases). With 5 bases removed from V and 5 bases from J, the gap between germline ends came to 12 bases. CDR3 length: 13 amino acids. Germline-derived CDR1 and CDR2 are SEHNR and FQNEAQ (reference sequence). The CDR3 sequence is CASSQNDRYGYTF. The CDR3 bases are TGTGCCAGCAGCCAGAACGACAGATATGGCTACACCTTC.

The chain couples TRBV2 to TRBJ2-1; TRBD1 might be the D (6 bases). The germline V gene has CDR1 SNHLY and CDR2 FYNNEI. The CDR3 spans 13 residues. V was pared by 2 bases and J by 10 bases, with 12 bases between. The CDR3 spells CASSEPLGAEQFF. CDR3 nucleotides: TGTGCCAGCAGTGAACCCTTGGGGGCCGAGCAGTTCTTC.

The rearrangement links TRBV5-6 to TRBJ1-1, with D perhaps matching TRBD1 (6 bases). Trimming took off 3 bases at V and 4 bases at J, with 10 bases between the two ends. CDR3 length: 13 amino acids. Germline values: CDR1 SGHDT, CDR2 YYEEEE. The CDR3 is CASSSWTATEAFF. The CDR3 DNA reads TGTGCCAGCAGCTCCTGGACAGCCACTGAAGCTTTCTTT.

This clonotype was observed a handful of times. The chain joins TRBV5-1 to TRBJ1-2, with D possibly matching TRBD1 (6 bases). In germline, CDR1 is SGHRS, CDR2 YFSETQ. The CDR3 covers 11 residues. V was cut by 6 bases and J by 5 bases, with 8 bases left in between. The CDR3 DNA reads as TGCGCCAGCACGACAGGATATGGCTACACCTTC. Encoded protein: CASTTGYGYTF. Looking up the rest from reference TRBV5-1 and TRBJ1-2 gives the full variable domain: KAGVTQTPRYLIKTRGQQVTLSCSPISGHRSVSWYQQTPGQGLQFLFEYFSETQRNKGNFPGRFSGRQFSNSRSEMNVSTLELGDSALYLCASTTGYGYTFGSGTRLTVV.

In this sample, this clonotype turned up a few times. The gene calls are TRBV10-3 and TRBJ2-3; D tentatively fits TRBD1 or TRBD2 (5 bases each). Trimming left V 6 bases short and J 4 bases short, with 17 bases between. Germline V CDR1 and CDR2: ENHRY, SYGVKD. This CDR3 spans 15 amino acids. Written as DNA, the CDR3 is TGTGCCATCAGCGAACGAGGGGCGCCGGCAGATACGCAGTATTTT. Amino acid sequence: CAISERGAPADTQYF.

This clonotype turned up a few times. CDR3 sequence: CASNGQGGTEAFF. The CDR3 nucleotides are TGTGCCAGCAATGGCCAGGGTGGCACTGAAGCTTTCTTT. The chain uses TRBV25-1 and TRBJ1-1, with D perhaps TRBD1 (5 bases). The V gene lost 7 bases and the J gene lost 4 bases, with 13 bases spanning the gap. Germline CDR1 is MGHDK and CDR2 is SYGVNS. The CDR3 loop spans 13 amino acids.

The gene calls are TRBV7-2 and TRBJ2-7; 11 bases agree with TRBD2. There are 16 residues in the CDR3. Germline lookup yields CDR1 SGHTA and CDR2 FQGNSA. V was pared by 4 bases and J by 7 bases, with 12 bases of the junction left unmatched. CDR3 in amino acids: CASSSIPRLAGSEQYF. The CDR3, as DNA: TGTGCCAGCAGCTCGATACCGAGACTAGCGGGAAGTGAGCAGTACTTC.

This chain uses TRBV7-9 with TRBJ2-5, with D tentatively TRBD2 (6 bases). Trimming removed 5 bases at V and 11 bases at J, with 24 bases between. This CDR3 spans 15 amino acids. Germline loops: CDR1 SEHNR, CDR2 FQNEAQ (reference sequence). As DNA, the CDR3 is TGTGCCAGCAGCCGAACGAGCGGGCCGAACAATGAGCAGTACTTC. It specifies CASSRTSGPNNEQYF.

The V gene is TRBV29-1, the J gene TRBJ1-4; 9 positions agree with TRBD1. CDR1 is SQVTM and CDR2 is ANQGSEA in the germline V gene. The V gene end was trimmed by 7 bases and the J gene end by 11 bases; junction bases not matched to a gene: 11. This CDR3 has 13 residues. The CDR3 coding sequence is TGCAGCGCCTGGGACAGGGCCCGCTCTAAACTGTTTTTT. Its protein product is CSAWDRARSKLFF.

The chain employs TRBV11-2 and TRBJ1-1; 10 bases are shared with TRBD1. The CDR3 runs 13 residues. Unmatched junction bases numbered 4, after V lost 5 bases and J lost 7 bases. Germline V gene lookup returns CDR1 SGHAT and CDR2 FQNNGV. CDR3 in DNA: TGTGCCAGCAGCCCTGGGACAGGGGATGAAGCTTTCTTT. Amino acid sequence: CASSPGTGDEAFF.

This chain uses TRBV11-2 with TRBJ1-2; 10 bases agree with TRBD1. CDR3 size: 15 residues. Germline loops: CDR1 SGHAT, CDR2 FQNNGV. V was pared by 5 bases and J by 8 bases, with 11 bases of the junction left unmatched. The CDR3 nucleotides are TGTGCCAGCAGCACAATTAGCCGGGACAGGGGAGGCTACACCTTC. Its translation: CASSTISRDRGGYTF.

This clonotype was recorded a few times. The rearrangement links TRBV12-3 or TRBV12-4 to TRBJ1-1; 9 nucleotides match TRBD1. CDR3 size: 14 residues. Losses at the gene ends were 5 bases for V and 5 bases for J; bases not matched to a gene: 6. The CDR3 protein is CASSKQGALTEAFF. CDR3 DNA sequence: TGTGCCAGCAGTAAACAGGGGGCTTTGACTGAAGCTTTCTTT.

The chain carries TRBV5-1 and TRBJ2-1, with D possibly TRBD1 on 5 matching bases. The CDR3 loop spans 15 amino acids. The germline CDR1 and CDR2 sequences are SGHRS and YFSETQ. V dropped 3 bases and J dropped 0 bases, with 10 bases sitting between them. The CDR3 here is CASSSRENSYNEQFF. In DNA form, the CDR3 reads TGCGCCAGCAGCTCCAGGGAAAACTCCTACAATGAGCAGTTCTTC.

The V gene is TRBV13, the J gene TRBJ2-1, with D hard to call. Per the germline V gene, CDR1 is PRHDT and CDR2 is FYEKMQ (reference sequence). This CDR3 contains 12 residues. The ends were cut back, 3 bases at V and 9 bases at J, with 9 bases in the middle. The CDR3 DNA sequence: TGTGCCAGCAGCTTCTTTGGGGTTGAGCAGTTCTTC. Translating it yields CASSFFGVEQFF.

There are a few counts of this clonotype. The rearrangement links TRBV12-3 or TRBV12-4 to TRBJ1-6, with 10 bases that match TRBD1. Trimming removed 6 bases from V and 3 bases from J; junction bases left unmatched: 5. There are 16 residues in the CDR3. The CDR3 spells CASSLDRGIYNSPLHF. The CDR3 DNA reads TGTGCCAGCAGCCTGGACAGGGGGATCTATAATTCACCCCTCCACTTT.

Turning to this clonotype: A much larger clonotype is one base distant, so this may be a read error. The rearrangement links TRBV29-1 to TRBJ2-6; D is possibly TRBD1 (5 bases). Germline CDR1 SQVTM, CDR2 ANQGSEA. The CDR3 is 13 amino acids. DNA for the CDR3: TGCAGCATGACAGAGTCTGGGGCCAACGTCCCGACTTTC. Translation: CSMTESGANVPTF.

V gene TRBV29-1 combines with J gene TRBJ2-7; D is possibly TRBD2 (6 bases). Germline values: CDR1 SQVTM, CDR2 ANQGSEA. The V end lost 5 bases, the J end lost 2 bases, and 16 bases lay between the germline ends. This CDR3 region has 14 residues. Written as DNA, the CDR3 is TGCAGCGTTATAGGCGGGGAAGGTACCTACGAGCAGTACTTC. It encodes CSVIGGEGTYEQYF.

This clonotype was observed a few times. The chain links TRBV3-1 to TRBJ2-1; 9 bases are shared with TRBD1. The CDR3 covers 15 residues. Germline V gene lookup returns CDR1 LGHDT and CDR2 YNNKEL (reference sequence). Unmatched junction bases numbered 5, after V lost 2 bases and J lost 6 bases. The chain's CDR3 is CASSQMGTGINEQFF. In DNA, the CDR3 is TGTGCCAGCAGCCAAATGGGGACAGGGATCAATGAGCAGTTCTTC.

The chain recombines TRBV6-5 with TRBJ1-6, with TRBD1 identical over 9 bases. The CDR3 is made up of 13 amino acids. Per the germline V gene, CDR1 is MNHEY and CDR2 is SVGAGI. The V and J ends lost 8 bases and 8 bases, in that order; junction bases with no gene match: 4. CDR3 in amino acids: CASGRQGDSPLHF. CDR3 DNA sequence: TGTGCCAGCGGGAGACAGGGGGATTCACCCCTCCACTTT.

This clonotype was recorded a few times. J is TRBJ2-4 and V is TRBV20-1; 7 bases map to TRBD2. CDR1 DFQATT and CDR2 SNEGSKA come from the germline V gene (reference sequence). There are 20 residues in the CDR3. V was pared by 1 base and J by 0 bases, with 18 bases of the junction left unmatched. The CDR3 nucleotides read TGCAGTGCTAGAGTGCGAGTGATAGCGGGTGAAGACATAGCCAAAAACATTCAGTACTTC. It codes for CSARVRVIAGEDIAKNIQYF.

This clonotype was seen more than once but under ten times. CDR3: CASSPTGGKNIQYF. CDR3 bases: TGTGCCAGCAGCCCCACCGGGGGAAAAAACATTCAGTACTTC. The chain employs TRBV3-1 and TRBJ2-4, with a possible D match to TRBD2 (6 bases). Germline loops: CDR1 LGHDT, CDR2 YNNKEL (reference sequence). This CDR3 has 14 amino acids. The V gene lost 4 bases and the J gene lost 4 bases, with 11 bases spanning the gap.

V and J are TRBV28 and TRBJ1-2, with D uncertain. V was clipped by 7 bases and J by 1 base, with 13 bases between them. In germline, CDR1 is MDHEN, CDR2 SYDVKM. This CDR3 is built from 14 residues. The CDR3: CASKPLGVNYGYTF. The CDR3 DNA reads TGTGCCAGCAAACCCCTCGGGGTTAACTATGGCTACACCTTC.